This T cell receptor (beta chain) derives from a study of monozygotic twins with cystic fibrosis (dated by TCRdb to the early 2020s). Study-level background: Barcoded libraries were prepared with roughly 16 PCR cycles from 2.5 to 3 micrograms of fragmented DNA. Ten female and six male twin pairs, aged about 2.0 to 40 years (median about 9.5 years) and mostly children and adolescents, were included in the cohort. On the day of blood sampling, twins were ranked among some 1,000 cohort participants for weight-for-height and for FEVPerc (FEV1 disease centile). The study compared TCR beta repertoires within and between 16 monozygotic twin pairs with cystic fibrosis to assess genetic influence on V and J gene usage. Data for three of the twin pairs had been reported previously in another context.

Relative to germline, V is 2 bases shorter and J is 9 bases shorter, with 12 bases between their ends. From a lookup of the germline V gene, CDR1 and CDR2 are SGHDT and YYEEEE. Inclusive of the bounding cysteine and phenylalanine, the CDR3 is 14 residues long. Only CDR3 DNA remains: 42 bases, in frame from the first base. Study-wide conclusions, independent of this receptor: Only a small cohort was studied, and no association of shared CDR3 numbers with age, concordance or disease severity was found. Nucleotide-identical clonotype sharing was significantly higher within monozygotic CF twin pairs than between unrelated CF individuals (P = 0.000026, Mann-Whitney). Simpson clonality was generally low (median 0.0095), which suggests a naive-dominated repertoire, and clonality was higher in the most severely affected patients. In 13 of 16 pairs, V gene usage most closely resembled the co-twin's, and the same held for J usage in 8 of 16 pairs, a pattern suggesting genetic constraints.

A note on this clone: What this receptor recognizes is not known. One base away there is no much larger clone; base qualities are not given.

The twin pairs came from the European Cystic Fibrosis Twin and Sibling Study Cohort, which recruited patients from more than 150 CF clinics across 14 European countries. Zygosity and CFTR genotype were verified in-house, and zygosity was tested by multiplex PCR of nine short tandem repeat loci. Peripheral blood was sampled from each twin, with clinical parameters recorded on the day of blood sampling. Phenol/chloroform extraction was used to isolate genomic DNA from peripheral blood cells, and the DNA was then kept in TE buffer at 4 degrees C. TCR beta CDR3 regions were amplified by multiplex PCR using the immunoSEQ immune profiling system, following the manufacturer's instructions. An Illumina NextSeq system was used to carry out the sequencing. Processing in the source paper ran as follows. Sequence data were processed on the immunoSEQ Analyzer platform, and clonality was calculated as the square root of Simpson's index of productive rearrangements. Jensen-Shannon distance served as the measure of similarity in V and J usage, while OLGA was used to compute CDR3 generation probabilities. Shared CDR3 sequences were searched against the immuneACCESS database (August 2020) and VDJdb (December 2020). This is the immuneACCESS table as TCRdb keeps it, with only in-frame sequences that have V and J called. A part of the clones is gone; compared with another copy, unresolved V genes explain less than half, and the rest is unexplained. The DNA gave D and trimming, while V, J and clone size come from that table. This sample holds 25,000 to 35,000 clones; 85% were observed only once. Together, the top ten hold roughly 0.85% of the sample.

Sample: blood. The receptor chain draws on TRBV5-6 and TRBJ1-6; the D gene remains uncertain. The TCR sequence derives from a girl aged 2 to 10 with cystic fibrosis. The DNA reads as follows: TGTGCCAGCAGCTTCGTGTACTCTAGTTCACCCCTCCACTTT. Translated, this gives CASSFVYSSSPLHF.